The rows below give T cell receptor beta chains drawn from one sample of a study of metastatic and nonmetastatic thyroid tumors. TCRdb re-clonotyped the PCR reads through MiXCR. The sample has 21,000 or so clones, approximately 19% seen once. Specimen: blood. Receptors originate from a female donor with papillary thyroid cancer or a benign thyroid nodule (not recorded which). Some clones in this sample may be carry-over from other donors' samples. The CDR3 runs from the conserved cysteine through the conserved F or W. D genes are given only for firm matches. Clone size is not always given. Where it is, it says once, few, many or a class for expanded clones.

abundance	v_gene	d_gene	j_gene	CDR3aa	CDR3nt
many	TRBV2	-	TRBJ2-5	CASSVGLTHQETQYF	TGTGCCAGCAGTGTAGGGCTCACCCACCAAGAGACCCAGTACTTC
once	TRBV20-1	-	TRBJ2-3	CSAENRADTQYF	TGCAGTGCCGAAAACAGGGCAGATACGCAGTATTTT
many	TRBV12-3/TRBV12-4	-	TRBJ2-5	CASSEGETQYF	TGTGCCAGCAGTGAGGGGGAGACCCAGTACTTC
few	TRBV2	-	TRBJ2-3	CASSQVDTQYF	TGTGCCAGCAGTCAAGTTGATACGCAGTATTTT
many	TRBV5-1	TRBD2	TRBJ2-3	CASSSLAGSTDTQYF	TGCGCCAGCAGCTCCTTAGCGGGTTCCACAGATACGCAGTATTTT
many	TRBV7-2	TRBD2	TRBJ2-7	CASSHLGLALYEQYF	TGTGCCAGCAGCCACCTAGGACTAGCTCTCTACGAGCAGTACTTC
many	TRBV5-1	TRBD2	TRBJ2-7	CASSFSLASGGLSYEQYF	TGCGCCAGCAGCTTCTCCCTGGCTAGCGGGGGTCTCTCCTACGAGCAGTACTTC
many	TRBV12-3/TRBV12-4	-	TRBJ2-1	CASSPTRQEQFF	TGTGCCAGCAGTCCGACGCGGCAGGAGCAGTTCTTC
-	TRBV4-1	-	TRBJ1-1	CASSLRGGGNTEAFF	TGCGCCAGCAGCCTACGCGGGGGCGGGAACACTGAAGCTTTCTTT
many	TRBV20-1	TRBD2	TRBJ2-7	CSARDTGRPHEQYF	TGCAGTGCTAGAGATACCGGGAGGCCCCACGAGCAGTACTTC
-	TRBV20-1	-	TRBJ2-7	CSARDGGRPRNYEQYF	TGCAGTGCTAGAGATGGGGGCAGGCCCCGCAACTACGAGCAGTACTTC
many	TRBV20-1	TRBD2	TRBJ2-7	CSASYGAGAYEQYF	TGCAGTGCTAGCTATGGGGCGGGAGCCTACGAGCAGTACTTC
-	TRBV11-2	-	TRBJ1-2	CASSRGAVGLSGYTF	TGTGCCAGCAGCCGGGGGGCGGTGGGGCTCTCTGGCTACACCTTC
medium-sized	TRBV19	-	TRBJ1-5	CASGRASQPQHF	TGTGCCAGTGGAAGGGCGTCGCAGCCCCAGCATTTT
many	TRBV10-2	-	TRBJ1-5	CASSESIFRQPNQPQHF	TGCGCCAGCAGTGAGTCGATTTTTCGACAGCCCAATCAGCCCCAGCATTTT
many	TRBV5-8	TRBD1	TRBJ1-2	CATRTGALGGYTF	TGTGCCACACGGACAGGGGCCCTAGGGGGCTACACCTTC
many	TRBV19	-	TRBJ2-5	CASKRGREVETQYF	TGTGCCAGTAAACGCGGAAGGGAAGTCGAGACCCAGTACTTC
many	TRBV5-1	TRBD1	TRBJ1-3	CASSLVGGPRSGNTIYF	TGCGCCAGCAGCTTGGTAGGGGGCCCCCGCTCTGGAAACACCATATATTTT
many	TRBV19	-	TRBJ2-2	CASSSQTYPNTGELFF	TGTGCCAGTAGTTCTCAGACTTACCCGAACACCGGGGAGCTGTTTTTT
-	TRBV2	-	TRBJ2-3	CASSEFVGASDTQYF	TGTGCCAGCAGTGAATTTGTGGGCGCGTCAGATACGCAGTATTTT
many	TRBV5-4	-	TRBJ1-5	CASSPGAGNQPQHF	TGTGCCAGCAGCCCGGGGGCAGGGAATCAGCCCCAGCATTTT
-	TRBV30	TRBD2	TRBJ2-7	CAWSVPGTMVEMYF	TGTGCCTGGAGTGTCCCAGGGACTATGGTCGAGATGTACTTC
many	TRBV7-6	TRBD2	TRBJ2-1	CASSASGRYNEQFF	TGTGCCAGCAGCGCTAGCGGGAGGTACAATGAGCAGTTCTTC
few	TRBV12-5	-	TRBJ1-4	CASCPTGGNEKLFF	TGTGCTAGTTGTCCGACAGGTGGAAACGAAAAACTGTTTTTT
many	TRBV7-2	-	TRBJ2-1	CASSLDQGYNEQFF	TGTGCCAGCAGCTTAGATCAGGGGTACAATGAGCAGTTCTTC
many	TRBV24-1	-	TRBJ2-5	CATSDLQWAGEETQYF	TGTGCCACCAGTGATTTGCAATGGGCAGGGGAAGAGACCCAGTACTTC
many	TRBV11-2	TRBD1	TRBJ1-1	CASSSNRGKTEAFF	TGTGCCAGCAGTTCCAACAGGGGGAAGACTGAAGCTTTCTTT
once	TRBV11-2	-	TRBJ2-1	CASSGGTGAYNEQFF	TGTGCCAGCAGCGGGGGGACTGGAGCATACAATGAGCAGTTCTTC
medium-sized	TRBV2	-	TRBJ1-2	CASSGRANYGYTF	TGTGCCAGCAGTGGCAGGGCTAACTATGGCTACACCTTC
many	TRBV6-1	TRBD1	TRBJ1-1	CASSEYPRGPGTEAFF	TGTGCCAGCAGTGAATACCCCAGGGGGCCCGGCACTGAAGCTTTCTTT
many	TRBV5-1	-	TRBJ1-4	CASSLVEGYTNEKLFF	TGCGCCAGCAGCTTGGTTGAGGGTTACACTAATGAAAAACTGTTTTTT
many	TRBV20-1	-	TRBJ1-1	CSAFERGSLNTEAFF	TGCAGTGCGTTTGAACGGGGGTCCCTGAACACTGAAGCTTTCTTT
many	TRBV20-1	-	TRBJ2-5	CSARAPGPRGETQYF	TGCAGTGCTAGAGCACCGGGACCCCGGGGAGAGACCCAGTACTTC
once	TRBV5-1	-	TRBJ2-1	CASSEVVLSYNEQFF	TGCGCCAGCTCGGAGGTAGTGCTCTCCTACAATGAGCAGTTCTTC
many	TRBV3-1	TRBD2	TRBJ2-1	CASSQGVWREGYNEQFF	TGTGCCAGCAGCCAAGGGGTTTGGCGGGAGGGCTACAATGAGCAGTTCTTC
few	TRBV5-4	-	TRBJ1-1	CASSLGGGTEAFF	TGTGCCAGCAGCTTGGGGGGAGGGACTGAAGCTTTCTTT
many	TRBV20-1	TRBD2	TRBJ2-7	CSARLTSGPSYEQYF	TGCAGTGCTAGGCTTACTAGCGGGCCTTCCTACGAGCAGTACTTC
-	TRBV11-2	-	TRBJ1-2	CASSLDGLNNYGYTF	TGTGCCAGCAGCTTAGATGGGTTAAACAACTATGGCTACACCTTC
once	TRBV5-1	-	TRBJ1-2	CASSLTARSNYCYTF	TGCGCCAGCAGCTTGACCGCCAGATCTAACTATTGCTACACCTTC
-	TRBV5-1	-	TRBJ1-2	CASSPDGVYAYTF	TGCGCCAGCAGTCCGGACGGAGTCTATGCCTACACCTTC
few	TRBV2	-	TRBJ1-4	CASRFSSVNEKLFF	TGTGCCAGCAGGTTTTCTTCCGTTAATGAAAAACTGTTTTTT
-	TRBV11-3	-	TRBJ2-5	CSSSSGGRAGETQYF	TGTTCAAGCAGCTCGGGTGGACGGGCGGGAGAGACCCAGTACTTC
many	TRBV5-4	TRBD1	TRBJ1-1	CASSLQGQGVRGPEAFF	TGTGCCAGCAGCTTGCAGGGACAGGGTGTTCGGGGCCCTGAAGCTTTCTTT
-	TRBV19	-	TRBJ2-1	CASSQAQVSSYNEQFF	TGTGCCAGCAGCCAAGCCCAGGTTAGCTCCTACAATGAGCAGTTCTTC
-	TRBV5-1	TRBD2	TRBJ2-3	CASSLAGGIPETDTQYF	TGCGCCAGCAGCTTGGCCGGGGGGATCCCAGAGACAGATACGCAGTATTTT
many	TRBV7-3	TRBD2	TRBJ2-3	CASSWTSGSSDTQYF	TGTGCCAGCAGCTGGACTAGCGGGAGTTCAGATACGCAGTATTTT
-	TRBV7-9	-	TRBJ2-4	CASSSRDVDIQYF	TGTGCCAGCAGCTCCCGGGACGTAGACATTCAGTACTTC
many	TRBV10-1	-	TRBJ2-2	CASSGAGKAGELFF	TGCGCCAGCAGTGGGGCAGGGAAGGCCGGGGAGCTGTTTTTT
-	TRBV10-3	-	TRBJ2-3	CAIRPPRVYTQYF	TGTGCCATCAGGCCGCCTAGGGTCTATACGCAGTATTTT
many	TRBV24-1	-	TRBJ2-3	CATSDSTLLDTQYF	TGTGCCACCAGTGATTCTACTCTGTTGGATACGCAGTATTTT
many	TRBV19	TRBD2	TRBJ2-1	CASRELAGGSSYNEQFF	TGTGCCAGTAGGGAACTAGCGGGAGGGAGCTCCTACAATGAGCAGTTCTTC
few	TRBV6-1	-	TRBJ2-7	CASSETGRSYEQYF	TGTGCCAGCAGTGAAACAGGGAGATCCTACGAGCAGTACTTC
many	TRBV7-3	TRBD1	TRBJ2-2	CASSPPTGLNTGELFF	TGTGCCAGCAGCCCCCCGACAGGGCTGAACACCGGGGAGCTGTTTTTT
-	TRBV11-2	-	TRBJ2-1	CDSSTNRGGAYNEQFF	TGTGACAGCAGCACTAATCGAGGGGGGGCCTACAATGAGCAGTTCTTC